The clone carrying this T cell receptor (beta chain) occurred many times. Its antigen remains unknown. Sequencing ends 3 residues short of the CDR3 end; the germline J gene provides the rest. This record belongs to a study of T cell clonality in common variable immunodeficiency. Overall study results and limits: CVID subjects shared fewer TCRbeta clones than healthy controls did. Authors noted CVID clonality's cause needs subpopulation repertoire sequencing. Compared with healthy controls, CVID subjects showed increased TCRbeta clonality, mostly in about a third.

Clones were sequenced by immunoSEQ multiplex PCR, and TCRdb holds only the in-frame ones, with some missing. The sample has some 60,000 clones, none seen only once. The CDR3 sequence is 15 residues long. The germline CDR1 and CDR2 sequences are GTSNPN and SVGIG (reference sequence). Trimming took off 0 bases at V and 6 bases at J, with 14 bases between the two ends. The source material was peripheral blood mononuclear cells. The rearrangement links TRBV30 to TRBJ2-2, with D possibly TRBD2 on 6 matching bases. The clonotype originates from a person between 18 and 75 years old in good health. CDR3 bases read: TGTGCCTGGAGTGTACTGGGCGGAGGGGCCGGGGAG. Protein sequence: CAWSVLGGGAGE. The CDR3, in full, reads CAWSVLGGGAGELFF.